This entry concerns a single T cell receptor beta chain. The antigen remains unidentified. Generated by immunoSEQ multiplex PCR, the TCRdb table keeps only in-frame clones and is missing some. The sample includes 70,000 or so clones, about 94% of them seen just once. The sample is drawn from a study of PD-1 blockade in classical Hodgkin lymphoma. The time point denotes: newly diagnosed, previously untreated cHL patient sample. The CDR3 has 16 amino acids. In germline, CDR1 is SGHTA, CDR2 FQGNSA. The junction had 4 bases not matched to a gene; V was cut back by 1 base and J by 4 bases. Overall study findings and caveats: Newly diagnosed patients were reported to start with lower TCR diversity than healthy donors. The origin of the repertoire differences remains undefined, with disease activity or prior therapy as possible causes.

The receptor comes from a human donor with classical Hodgkin lymphoma. Input material: peripheral blood mononuclear cells (PBMCs). This sequence joins TRBV7-2 and TRBJ2-1, with 10 bases matching TRBD1. The CDR3 is CASSLVGDRGYNEQFF. The CDR3 region has the DNA TGTGCCAGCAGCTTAGTAGGGGACAGGGGTTACAATGAGCAGTTCTTC.